This TCR beta chain was observed in a study of early T cells in non-severe SARS-CoV-2 infection. This clonotype occurred many times. The library protocol tagged individual cDNA molecules with unique molecular identifiers. TCRdb re-called the 5' RACE reads through MiXCR, storing one row per CDR3 protein. The sample gives tens of thousands of distinct CDR3 sequences, approximately 12% of which show up once; 5% to 8% is in the top ten. CDR1 is SGHAT and CDR2 is FQNNGV in the germline V gene. CDR3 length equals 15 residues. V lost 5 bases, J lost 4 bases, and 15 bases lay in between. The rearrangement uses TRBV11-2 and TRBJ2-1; D is unclear. The sequenced material came from whole blood. The origin of this receptor is an adult who was a healthcare worker with PCR-confirmed SARS-CoV-2 infection or an uninfected control (not recorded which). CDR3 sequence: CASSPTRTLYNEQFF. The DNA of the CDR3 is TGTGCCAGCAGCCCCACGCGTACACTATACAATGAGCAGTTCTTC.